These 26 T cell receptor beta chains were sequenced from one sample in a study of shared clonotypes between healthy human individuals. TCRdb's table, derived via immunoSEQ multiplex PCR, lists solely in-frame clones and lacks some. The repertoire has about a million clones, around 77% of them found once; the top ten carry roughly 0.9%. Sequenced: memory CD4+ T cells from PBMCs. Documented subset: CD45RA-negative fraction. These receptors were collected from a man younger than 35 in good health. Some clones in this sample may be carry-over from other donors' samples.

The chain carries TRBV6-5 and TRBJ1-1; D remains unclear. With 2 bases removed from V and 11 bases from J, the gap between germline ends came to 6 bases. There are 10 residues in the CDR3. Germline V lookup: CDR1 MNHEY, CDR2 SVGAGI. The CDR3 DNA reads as TGTGCCAGCAGTTACCCGCCTGCTTTCTTT. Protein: CASSYPPAFF.

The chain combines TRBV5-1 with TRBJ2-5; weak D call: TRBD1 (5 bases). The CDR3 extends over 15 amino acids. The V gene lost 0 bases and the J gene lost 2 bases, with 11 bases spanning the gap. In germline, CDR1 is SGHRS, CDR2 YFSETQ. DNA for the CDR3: TGCGCCAGCAGCTTGGGACAGCCAGGTCAAGAGACCCAGTACTTC. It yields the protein CASSLGQPGQETQYF.

The chain's CDR3 is CASSPLASGRAGNEQFF. The DNA for the CDR3 is TGTGCCAGCAGTCCCCTGGCTAGCGGGAGGGCCGGAAATGAGCAGTTCTTC. The rearrangement joins TRBV28 to TRBJ2-1; 12 bases are shared with TRBD2. Germline loops: CDR1 MDHEN, CDR2 SYDVKM. With 5 bases clipped from V and 7 bases from J, the junction kept 12 bases outside the gene matches. This CDR3 is built from 17 residues. The whole variable domain, remainder taken from reference TRBV28 and TRBJ2-1, is DVKVTQSSRYLVKRTGEKVFLECVQDMDHENMFWYRQDPGLGLRLIYFSYDVKMKEKGDIPEGYSVSREKKERFSLILESASTNQTSMYLCASSPLASGRAGNEQFFGPGTRLTVL.

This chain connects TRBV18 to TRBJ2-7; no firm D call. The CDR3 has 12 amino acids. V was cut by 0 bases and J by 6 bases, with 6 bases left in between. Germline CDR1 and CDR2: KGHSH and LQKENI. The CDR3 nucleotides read TGTGCCAGCTCACCACCGTGGGGCGAGCAGTACTTC. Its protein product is CASSPPWGEQYF. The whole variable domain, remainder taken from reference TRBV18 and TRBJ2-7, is NAGVMQNPRHLVRRRGQEARLRCSPMKGHSHVYWYRQLPEEGLKFMVYLQKENIIDESGMPKERFSAEFPKEGPSILRIQQVVRGDSAAYFCASSPPWGEQYFGPGTRLTVT.

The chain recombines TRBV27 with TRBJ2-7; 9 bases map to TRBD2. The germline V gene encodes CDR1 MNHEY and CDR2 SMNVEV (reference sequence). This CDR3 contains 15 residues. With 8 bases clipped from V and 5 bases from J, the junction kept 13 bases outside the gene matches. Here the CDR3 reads CASPPKGLARHEQYF. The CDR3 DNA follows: TGTGCCAGCCCTCCCAAAGGACTAGCGAGGCACGAGCAGTACTTC.

The CDR3 bases are TGTGCCTGGAGTCCAACAGCCCTCGGACTAGCAAACAATGAGCAGTTCTTC. It specifies CAWSPTALGLANNEQFF. This chain uses TRBV30 with TRBJ2-1, with 8 bases aligning to TRBD2. Germline V gives CDR1 GTSNPN, CDR2 SVGIG (reference sequence). The CDR3 totals 17 residues. J lost 5 bases, V lost 2 bases, and 14 bases had no gene match. Together with reference TRBV30 and TRBJ2-1, the CDR3 gives the full variable domain: SQTIHQWPATLVQPVGSPLSLECTVEGTSNPNLYWYRQAAGRGLQLLFYSVGIGQISSEVPQNLSASRPQDRQFILSSKKLLLSDSGFYLCAWSPTALGLANNEQFFGPGTRLTVL.

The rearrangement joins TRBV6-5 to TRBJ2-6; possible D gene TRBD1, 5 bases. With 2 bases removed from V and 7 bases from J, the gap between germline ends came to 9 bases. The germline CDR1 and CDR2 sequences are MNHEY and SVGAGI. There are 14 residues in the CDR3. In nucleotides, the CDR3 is TGTGCCAGCAGTTACAAGGGGCGCGCCAACGTCCTGACTTTC. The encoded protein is CASSYKGRANVLTF.

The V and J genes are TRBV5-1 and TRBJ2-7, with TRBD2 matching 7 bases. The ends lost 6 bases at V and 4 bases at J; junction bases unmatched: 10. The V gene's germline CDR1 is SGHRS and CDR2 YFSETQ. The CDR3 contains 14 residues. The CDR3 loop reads CASNVAGAAYEQYF. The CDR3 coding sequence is TGCGCCAGCAACGTGGCGGGAGCCGCTTACGAGCAGTACTTC.

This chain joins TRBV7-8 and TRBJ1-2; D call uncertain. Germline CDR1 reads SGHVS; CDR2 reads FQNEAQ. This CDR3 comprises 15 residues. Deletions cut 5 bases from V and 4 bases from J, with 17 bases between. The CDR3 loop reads CASSPTRPASYGYTF. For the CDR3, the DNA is TGTGCCAGCAGCCCGACCCGGCCGGCGTCCTATGGCTACACCTTC.

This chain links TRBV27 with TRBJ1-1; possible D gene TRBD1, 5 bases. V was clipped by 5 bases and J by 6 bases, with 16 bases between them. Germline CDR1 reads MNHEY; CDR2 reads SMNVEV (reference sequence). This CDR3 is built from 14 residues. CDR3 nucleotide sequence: TGTGCCAGCAGTGGGCCTGGGACCGGCGCTGAAGCTTTCTTT. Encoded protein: CASSGPGTGAEAFF.

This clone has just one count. In DNA form, the CDR3 reads TGCGCCAGCAGCCCTTTGGCTAGCGGGAGTGGGGCCACCGGGGAGCTGTTTTTT. Amino acids: CASSPLASGSGATGELFF. The rearrangement joins TRBV5-1 to TRBJ2-2, with TRBD2 identical over 10 bases. The CDR3 is 18 amino acids. Germline CDR1 and CDR2: SGHRS and YFSETQ. V shed 4 bases, J shed 4 bases, and the junction held 13 bases outside the gene matches.

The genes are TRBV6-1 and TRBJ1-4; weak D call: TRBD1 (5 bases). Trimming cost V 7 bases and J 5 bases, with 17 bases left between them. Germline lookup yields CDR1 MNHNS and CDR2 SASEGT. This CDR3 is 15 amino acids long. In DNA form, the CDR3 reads TGTGCCAGCACTCCGGCCTTGGGGCCAAATGAAAAACTGTTTTTT. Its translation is CASTPALGPNEKLFF.

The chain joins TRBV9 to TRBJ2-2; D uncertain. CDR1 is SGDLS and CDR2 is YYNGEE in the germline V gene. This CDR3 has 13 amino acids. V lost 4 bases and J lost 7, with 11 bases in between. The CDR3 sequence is CASSTPPGGELFF. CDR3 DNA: TGTGCCAGCAGCACCCCCCCCGGCGGGGAGCTGTTTTTT.

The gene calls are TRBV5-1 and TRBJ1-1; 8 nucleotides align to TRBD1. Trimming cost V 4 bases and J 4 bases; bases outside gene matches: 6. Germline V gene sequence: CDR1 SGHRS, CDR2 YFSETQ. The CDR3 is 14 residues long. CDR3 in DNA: TGCGCCAGCAGCCCCGACAGGGGAACCACTGAAGCTTTCTTT. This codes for CASSPDRGTTEAFF.

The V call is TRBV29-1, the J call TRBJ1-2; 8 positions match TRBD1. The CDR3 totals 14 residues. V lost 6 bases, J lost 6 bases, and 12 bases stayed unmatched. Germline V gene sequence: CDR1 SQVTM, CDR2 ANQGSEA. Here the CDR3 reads CSVSPSRDRNGYTF. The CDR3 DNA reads TGCAGCGTCTCTCCGTCCCGGGACAGGAATGGCTACACCTTC.

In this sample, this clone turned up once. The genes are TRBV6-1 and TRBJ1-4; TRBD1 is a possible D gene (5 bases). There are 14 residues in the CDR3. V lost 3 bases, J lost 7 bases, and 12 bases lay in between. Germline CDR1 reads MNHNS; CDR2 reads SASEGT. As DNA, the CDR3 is TGTGCCAGCAGTGACCCCGGGACGGGTGAAAAACTGTTTTTT. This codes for CASSDPGTGEKLFF.

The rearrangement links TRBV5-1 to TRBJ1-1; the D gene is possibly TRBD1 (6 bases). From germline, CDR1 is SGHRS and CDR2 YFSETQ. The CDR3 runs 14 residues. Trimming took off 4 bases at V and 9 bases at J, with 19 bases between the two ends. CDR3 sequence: CASSITRGGDKAFF. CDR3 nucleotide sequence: TGCGCCAGCAGCATCACAAGAGGGGGAGACAAAGCTTTCTTT.

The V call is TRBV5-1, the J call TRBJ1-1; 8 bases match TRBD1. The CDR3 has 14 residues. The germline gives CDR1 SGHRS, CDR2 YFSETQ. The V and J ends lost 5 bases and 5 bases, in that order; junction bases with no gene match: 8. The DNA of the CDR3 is TGCGCCAGCAGGCCCCTGACAGGGGAGACTGAAGCTTTCTTT. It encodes CASRPLTGETEAFF.

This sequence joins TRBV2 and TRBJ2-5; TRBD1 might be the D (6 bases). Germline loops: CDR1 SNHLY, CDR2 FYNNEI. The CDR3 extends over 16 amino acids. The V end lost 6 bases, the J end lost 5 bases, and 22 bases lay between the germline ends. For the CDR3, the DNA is TGTGCCAGCAGCGACTTAGGGACACGGAAAGCCGAGACCCAGTACTTC. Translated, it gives CASSDLGTRKAETQYF.

CDR3 sequence reads: CASSLALGDYGNTIYF. Written as DNA, the CDR3 is TGTGCCAGCAGCTTAGCGCTGGGGGACTATGGAAACACCATATATTTT. The V gene is TRBV7-9, the J gene TRBJ1-3, with D perhaps TRBD1 (5 bases). CDR1 and CDR2 (germline): SEHNR, FQNEAQ (reference sequence). The CDR3 length is 16 residues. The V end was cut by 0 bases, the J end by 3 bases, with 12 bases between.

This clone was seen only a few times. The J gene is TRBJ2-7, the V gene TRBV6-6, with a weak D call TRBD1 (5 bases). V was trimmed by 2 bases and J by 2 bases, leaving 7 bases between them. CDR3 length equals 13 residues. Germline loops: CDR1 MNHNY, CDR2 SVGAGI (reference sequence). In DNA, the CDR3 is TGTGCCAGCAGTTACACAGGAGCCTACGAGCAGTACTTC. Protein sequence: CASSYTGAYEQYF.

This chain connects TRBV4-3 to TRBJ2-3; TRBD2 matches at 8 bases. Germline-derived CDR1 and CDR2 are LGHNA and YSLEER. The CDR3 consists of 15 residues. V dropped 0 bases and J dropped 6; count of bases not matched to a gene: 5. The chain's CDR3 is CASSQDRLAGDTQYF. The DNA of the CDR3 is TGCGCCAGCAGCCAAGATAGGCTAGCGGGCGATACGCAGTATTTT.

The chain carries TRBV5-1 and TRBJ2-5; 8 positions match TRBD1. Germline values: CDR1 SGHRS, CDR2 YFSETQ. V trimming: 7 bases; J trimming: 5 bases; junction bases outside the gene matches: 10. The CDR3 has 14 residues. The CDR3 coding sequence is TGCGCCAGCTCAAGACAGGGGTTGTCGGAGACCCAGTACTTC. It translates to CASSRQGLSETQYF.

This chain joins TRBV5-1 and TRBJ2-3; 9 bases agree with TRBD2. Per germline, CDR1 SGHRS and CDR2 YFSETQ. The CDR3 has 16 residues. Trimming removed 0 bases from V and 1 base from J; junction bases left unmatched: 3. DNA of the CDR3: TGCGCCAGCAGCTTGGGAGCGGGAGGTGGCACAGATACGCAGTATTTT. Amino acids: CASSLGAGGGTDTQYF.

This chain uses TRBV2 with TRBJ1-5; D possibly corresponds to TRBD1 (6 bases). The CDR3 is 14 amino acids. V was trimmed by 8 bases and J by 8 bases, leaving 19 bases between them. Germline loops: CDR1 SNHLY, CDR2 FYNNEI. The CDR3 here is CASGRRGTFEPQHF. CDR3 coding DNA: TGTGCCAGCGGACGACGGGGGACATTTGAGCCCCAGCATTTT. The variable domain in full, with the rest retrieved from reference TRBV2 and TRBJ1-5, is EPEVTQTPSHQVTQMGQEVILRCVPISNHLYFYWYRQILGQKVEFLVSFYNNEISEKSEIFDDQFSVERPDGSNFTLKIRSTKLEDSAMYFCASGRRGTFEPQHFGDGTRLSIL.

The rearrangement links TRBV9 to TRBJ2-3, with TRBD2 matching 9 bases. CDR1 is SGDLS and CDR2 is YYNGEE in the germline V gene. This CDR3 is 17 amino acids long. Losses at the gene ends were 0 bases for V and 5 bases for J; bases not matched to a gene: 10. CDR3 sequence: CASSVGGAGGPIDTQYF. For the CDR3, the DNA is TGTGCCAGCAGCGTAGGAGGCGCGGGAGGGCCTATAGATACGCAGTATTTT.